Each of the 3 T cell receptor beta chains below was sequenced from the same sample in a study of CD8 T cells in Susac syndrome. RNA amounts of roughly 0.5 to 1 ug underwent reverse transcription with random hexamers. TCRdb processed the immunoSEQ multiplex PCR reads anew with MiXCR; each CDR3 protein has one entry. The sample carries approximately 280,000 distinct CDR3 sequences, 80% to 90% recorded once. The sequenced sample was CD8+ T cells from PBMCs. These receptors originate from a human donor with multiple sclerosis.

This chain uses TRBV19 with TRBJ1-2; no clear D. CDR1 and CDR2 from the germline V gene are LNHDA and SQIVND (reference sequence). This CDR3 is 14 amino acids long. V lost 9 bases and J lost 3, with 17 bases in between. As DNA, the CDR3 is TGTGCCAGCCAGCCTGGGATTAAGGACTATGGCTACACCTTC. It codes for CASQPGIKDYGYTF.

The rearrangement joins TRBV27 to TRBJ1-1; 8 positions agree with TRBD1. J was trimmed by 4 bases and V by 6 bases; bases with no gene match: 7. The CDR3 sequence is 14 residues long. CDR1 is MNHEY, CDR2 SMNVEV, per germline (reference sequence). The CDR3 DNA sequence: TGTGCCAGCAGACACACAGGGGGAAGCACTGAAGCTTTCTTT. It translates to CASRHTGGSTEAFF.

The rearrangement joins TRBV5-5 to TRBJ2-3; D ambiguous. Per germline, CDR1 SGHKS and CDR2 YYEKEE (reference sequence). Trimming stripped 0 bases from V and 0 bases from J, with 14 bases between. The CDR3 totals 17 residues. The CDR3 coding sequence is TGTGCCAGCAGCTTGGAGCTTCTTCAGGCGAGCACAGATACGCAGTATTTT. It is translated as CASSLELLQASTDTQYF.